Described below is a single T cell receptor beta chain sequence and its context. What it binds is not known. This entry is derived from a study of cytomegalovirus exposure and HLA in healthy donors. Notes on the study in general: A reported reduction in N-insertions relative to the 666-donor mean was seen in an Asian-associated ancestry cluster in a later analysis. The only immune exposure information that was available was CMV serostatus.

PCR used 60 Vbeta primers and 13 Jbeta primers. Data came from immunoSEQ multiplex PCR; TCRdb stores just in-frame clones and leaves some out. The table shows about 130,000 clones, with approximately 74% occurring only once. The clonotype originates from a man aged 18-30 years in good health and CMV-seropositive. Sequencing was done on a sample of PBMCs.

DNA for the CDR3: TGTGCCAGCAGTCCGAGACAGGGGCTAAGGAATGAGCAGTTCTTC. This sequence encodes CASSPRQGLRNEQFF. V and J are TRBV6-4 and TRBJ2-1; TRBD1 matches 8 bases. Germline loops: CDR1 MRHNA, CDR2 SNTAGT. There are 15 residues in the CDR3. V lost 5 bases, J lost 7 bases, and 10 bases stayed unmatched.